What follows are 23 T cell receptor beta chains derived from one specimen sequenced in a study of cytomegalovirus exposure and HLA in healthy donors. Amplification used 60 Vbeta primers and 13 Jbeta primers. This table comes from immunoSEQ multiplex PCR, and its TCRdb copy is limited to in-frame clones, with some not included. Here the sample spans fewer than 200,000 clones, roughly 80% being singletons. Sequenced material: PBMCs. The receptors derive from a woman aged 18-29 years in good health and CMV-seronegative.

The CDR3 DNA reads TGTGCCAGCAGCCGAAATTACAGGGACACTGAAGCTTTCTTT. Residues: CASSRNYRDTEAFF. The chain employs TRBV2 and TRBJ1-1, with D possibly TRBD1 on 6 matching bases. Germline V gives CDR1 SNHLY, CDR2 FYNNEI. CDR3 size: 14 residues. V dropped 6 bases and J dropped 3 bases, with 14 bases sitting between them.

This clone was observed a handful of times. The gene calls are TRBV30 and TRBJ1-1; D gene uncertain. Trimming pared 4 bases from V and 4 bases from J, leaving 13 bases between. CDR3 length equals 13 residues. Per germline, CDR1 GTSNPN and CDR2 SVGIG (reference sequence). For the CDR3, the DNA is TGTGCCTGGATCATCGGGGTGGGCACTGAAGCTTTCTTT. Protein product: CAWIIGVGTEAFF.

V is TRBV5-1 and J is TRBJ2-1, with 12 bases aligning to TRBD2. The CDR3 is made up of 16 amino acids. Germline CDR1 is SGHRS and CDR2 is YFSETQ. The J segment lost 8 bases and the V segment lost 5 bases, leaving 11 bases of the junction unmatched. The CDR3 loop is CASRPTSGSNVDEQFF. As DNA, the CDR3 is TGCGCCAGCAGACCGACTAGCGGGAGTAATGTGGATGAGCAGTTCTTC.

The gene calls are TRBV27 and TRBJ2-1, with 7 bases fitting TRBD2. The V segment lost 3 bases and the J segment 0 bases; nucleotides outside the gene matches: 5. Germline CDR1 is MNHEY and CDR2 is SMNVEV (reference sequence). The CDR3 is made up of 16 amino acids. CDR3 in amino acids: CASSLGGSISYNEQFF. CDR3 DNA: TGTGCCAGCAGTTTGGGAGGGAGTATCTCCTACAATGAGCAGTTCTTC.

This chain links TRBV7-2 with TRBJ2-5, with D unresolved. The J call is in doubt because the DNA end fits TRBJ2-7 better. There are 13 residues in the CDR3. CDR1 and CDR2 from the germline V gene are SGHTA and FQGNSA. CDR3 nucleotides: TGTGCCAGCAGCTTAGCGCCGGAGCGCGAGCAGTACTTC. It specifies CASSLAPEREQYF.

The genes are TRBV5-1 and TRBJ2-7; 8 positions match TRBD2. With V trimmed by 0 bases and J by 0 bases, 11 bases remained unmatched. This CDR3 spans 18 amino acids. Per germline, CDR1 SGHRS and CDR2 YFSETQ. CDR3 sequence reads: CASSLERGQAGYSYEQYF. CDR3 DNA sequence: TGCGCCAGCAGCTTGGAGCGGGGGCAAGCGGGCTACTCCTACGAGCAGTACTTC.

The gene calls are TRBV2 and TRBJ2-1, with TRBD1 matching over 12 bases. Germline V CDR1 and CDR2: SNHLY, FYNNEI. This CDR3 spans 16 amino acids. J gave up 8 bases and V 6 bases, and 11 bases lay outside the gene matches. In DNA, the CDR3 is TGTGCCAGCAGGGACACTCCGGGACAGGGGGCCTATGAGCAGTTCTTC. It translates to CASRDTPGQGAYEQFF.

The chain links TRBV5-1 to TRBJ2-7; 8 bases are a match to TRBD1. Per germline, CDR1 SGHRS and CDR2 YFSETQ. The CDR3 covers 20 residues. With V trimmed by 4 bases and J by 2 bases, 23 bases remained unmatched. CDR3 in DNA: TGCGCCAGCAGCCTCACAGCATGGACAGGGTACCGATTCGAGACCTACGAGCAGTACTTC. Its translation is CASSLTAWTGYRFETYEQYF.

The chain is built from TRBV28 and TRBJ1-3, with D maybe TRBD1 (6 bases). Trimming cost V 5 bases and J 1 base, with 15 bases left between them. Germline V CDR1 and CDR2: MDHEN, SYDVKM. This CDR3 comprises 16 residues. The DNA of the CDR3 is TGTGCCAGCAGTCAATACAGGGTTAGTTCTGGAAACACCATATATTTT. It is translated as CASSQYRVSSGNTIYF.

CDR3 in DNA: TGCGCCAGCAGCTTGAAACTAGCTTTCGCCGGAGAGACCCAGTACTTC. Its protein product is CASSLKLAFAGETQYF. This chain links TRBV5-1 with TRBJ2-5; a weak D match, TRBD2 (6 bases). The germline V gene encodes CDR1 SGHRS and CDR2 YFSETQ. V was cut by 1 base and J by 4 bases, with 17 bases left in between. CDR3 length equals 16 residues.

V usage is TRBV7-6 and J usage is TRBJ2-5; D perhaps matches TRBD2 (6 bases). Germline lookup yields CDR1 SGHVS and CDR2 FNYEAQ. Trimming removed 1 base from V and 3 bases from J, with 9 bases in between. CDR3 length: 14 amino acids. The CDR3 region has the DNA TGTGCCAGCAGCTTAGGGGGACTGAAAGAGACCCAGTACTTC. This codes for CASSLGGLKETQYF.

The gene calls are TRBV19 and TRBJ1-4, with D tentatively TRBD1 (5 bases). The CDR3 loop spans 14 amino acids. The V gene's germline CDR1 is LNHDA and CDR2 SQIVND (reference sequence). V was cut by 5 bases and J by 0 bases, with 7 bases left in between. As DNA, the CDR3 is TGTGCCAGTAGTCCGACAGCAACTAATGAAAAACTGTTTTTT. This gives the protein CASSPTATNEKLFF.

The gene calls are TRBV5-4 and TRBJ1-1; 8 bases fit TRBD1. This CDR3 region has 16 residues. With 4 bases clipped from V and 4 bases from J, the junction kept 12 bases outside the gene matches. Per the germline V gene, CDR1 is SGHNT and CDR2 is YYREEE (reference sequence). The CDR3 loop reads CASSPRGVRGRTEAFF. The CDR3, as DNA: TGTGCCAGCAGCCCCCGTGGGGTCAGGGGGCGCACTGAAGCTTTCTTT.

This clone came up a few times. The rearrangement links TRBV2 to TRBJ1-1; D ambiguous. Looked up from germline, CDR1 is SNHLY and CDR2 is FYNNEI. The V end lost 7 bases, the J end lost 3 bases, and 15 bases lay between the germline ends. CDR3 size: 14 residues. The CDR3 here is CASKRSSQDTEAFF. The DNA for the CDR3 is TGTGCCAGCAAAAGGTCGTCCCAGGACACTGAAGCTTTCTTT.

This chain uses TRBV10-3 with TRBJ2-1, with a weak D call TRBD2 (5 bases). The CDR3 extends over 19 amino acids. Trimming shortened V by 3 bases and J by 7 bases, and 28 bases separated the two germline ends. Per germline, CDR1 ENHRY and CDR2 SYGVKD. CDR3 DNA: TGTGCCATCAGTGATCCCTCACATGGGCAGTTCCTCACGGGGAATGAGCAGTTCTTC. It is translated as CAISDPSHGQFLTGNEQFF.

The table lists this clone with a count of one. The chain is built from TRBV18 and TRBJ2-5; a weak D match, TRBD1 (6 bases). Germline assignment: CDR1 KGHSH and CDR2 LQKENI. The CDR3 sequence is 17 residues long. V gave up 5 bases and J gave up 5 bases, with 24 bases separating them. CDR3 protein: CASSIPLAPGVEETQYF. For the CDR3, the DNA is TGTGCCAGCTCAATACCTCTCGCGCCAGGGGTAGAGGAGACCCAGTACTTC. The whole variable domain, filled in from reference TRBV18 and TRBJ2-5, reads NAGVMQNPRHLVRRRGQEARLRCSPMKGHSHVYWYRQLPEEGLKFMVYLQKENIIDESGMPKERFSAEFPKEGPSILRIQQVVRGDSAAYFCASSIPLAPGVEETQYFGPGTRLLVL.

This clone occurred once. The V and J genes are TRBV18 and TRBJ2-7; 9 bases fit TRBD1. V lost 4 bases, J lost 3 bases, and 7 bases stayed unmatched. Germline CDR1 reads KGHSH; CDR2 reads LQKENI. The CDR3 has 15 residues. The CDR3 loop reads CASSLGQGSLYEQYF. For the CDR3, the DNA is TGTGCCAGCTCACTCGGACAGGGGAGCCTCTACGAGCAGTACTTC.

The V and J genes are TRBV18 and TRBJ2-2, with TRBD2 as a possible D gene (5 bases). V was clipped by 3 bases and J by 6 bases, with 14 bases between them. Looked up from germline, CDR1 is KGHSH and CDR2 is LQKENI. The CDR3 extends over 15 amino acids. As DNA, the CDR3 is TGTGCCAGCTCACCGTTTTCCGGGGTGGCCGGGGAGCTGTTTTTT. This sequence encodes CASSPFSGVAGELFF.

This clone was detected only once. This chain links TRBV1 with TRBJ1-4; the table's D call of TRBD1 was not tested on the DNA. TRBV1 is a recognized pseudogene. The CDR3 totals 16 residues. CDR3 in DNA: TGCACCAGCAGCCAAGATAGTCTGGGCCTCCGTGAAAAACTGTTTTTT. Residues: CTSSQDSLGLREKLFF.

The chain carries TRBV27 and TRBJ2-2, with 8 bases fitting TRBD2. Trimming at V came to 3 bases and at J to 4 bases, leaving 13 bases not matched to a gene. This CDR3 has 18 residues. Germline V gives CDR1 MNHEY, CDR2 SMNVEV (reference sequence). The CDR3 DNA reads TGTGCCAGCAGTTTGAGGTTCGGGGGGGCGCGGGGCACCGGGGAGCTGTTTTTT. Amino acid sequence: CASSLRFGGARGTGELFF.

The chain couples TRBV5-1 to TRBJ2-1, with 8 bases matching TRBD2. The V gene end was trimmed by 4 bases and the J gene end by 3 bases; junction bases not matched to a gene: 9. The CDR3 is made up of 16 amino acids. Germline V lookup: CDR1 SGHRS, CDR2 YFSETQ. The CDR3 bases are TGCGCCAGCAGCCTAAGAGCGGGAGACTTCTACAATGAGCAGTTCTTC. Translating it yields CASSLRAGDFYNEQFF. Full variable domain (outside the CDR3, taken from reference TRBV5-1 and TRBJ2-1): KAGVTQTPRYLIKTRGQQVTLSCSPISGHRSVSWYQQTPGQGLQFLFEYFSETQRNKGNFPGRFSGRQFSNSRSEMNVSTLELGDSALYLCASSLRAGDFYNEQFFGPGTRLTVL.

The chain links TRBV5-1 to TRBJ2-1; 10 nucleotides line up with TRBD2. The CDR3 length is 18 residues. Germline-derived CDR1 and CDR2 are SGHRS and YFSETQ. V dropped 4 bases and J dropped 3; count of bases not matched to a gene: 13. The CDR3 DNA reads TGCGCCAGCAGCCCCTCTTTGCGGGGACTAGCGAACTACAATGAGCAGTTCTTC. Protein: CASSPSLRGLANYNEQFF.

The genes are TRBV18 and TRBJ1-4; D gene uncertain. V lost 5 bases and J lost 8, with 6 bases in between. CDR1 KGHSH and CDR2 LQKENI come from the germline V gene. This CDR3 has 11 amino acids. The CDR3 nucleotides read TGTGCCAGCTCAGGAGGAGAAAAACTGTTTTTT. Amino acids: CASSGGEKLFF.